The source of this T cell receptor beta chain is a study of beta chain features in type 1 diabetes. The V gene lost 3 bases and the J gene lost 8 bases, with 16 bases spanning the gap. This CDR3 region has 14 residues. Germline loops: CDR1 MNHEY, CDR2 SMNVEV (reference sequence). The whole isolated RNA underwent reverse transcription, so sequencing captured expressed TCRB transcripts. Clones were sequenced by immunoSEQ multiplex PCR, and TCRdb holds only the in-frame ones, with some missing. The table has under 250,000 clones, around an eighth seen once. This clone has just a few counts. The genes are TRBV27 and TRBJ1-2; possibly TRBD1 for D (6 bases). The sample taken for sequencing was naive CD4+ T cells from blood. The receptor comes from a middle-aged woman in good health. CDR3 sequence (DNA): TGTGCCAGCAGTTTCGTGGGGGGGGCGGGAGGCTACACCTTC. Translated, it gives CASSFVGGAGGYTF.